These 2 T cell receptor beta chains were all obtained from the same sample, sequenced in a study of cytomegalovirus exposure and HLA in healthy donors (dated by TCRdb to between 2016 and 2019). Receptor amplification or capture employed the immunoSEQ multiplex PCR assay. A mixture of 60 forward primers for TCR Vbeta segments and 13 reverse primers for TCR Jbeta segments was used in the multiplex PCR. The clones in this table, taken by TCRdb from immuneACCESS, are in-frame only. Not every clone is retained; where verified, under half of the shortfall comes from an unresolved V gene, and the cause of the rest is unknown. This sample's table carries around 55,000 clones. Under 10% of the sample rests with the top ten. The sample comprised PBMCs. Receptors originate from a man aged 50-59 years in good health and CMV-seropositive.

CDR3 protein: CASSIGRQGGYF. The CDR3 coding sequence is TGTGCCAGTAGTATAGGTCGGCAGGGCGGGTATTTT. The chain employs TRBV19 and TRBJ2-3, with a possible D match to TRBD1 (5 bases). The V end lost 1 base, the J end lost 14 bases, and 13 bases lay between the germline ends. Germline V gene sequence: CDR1 LNHDA, CDR2 SQIVND (reference sequence). The CDR3 has 12 residues.

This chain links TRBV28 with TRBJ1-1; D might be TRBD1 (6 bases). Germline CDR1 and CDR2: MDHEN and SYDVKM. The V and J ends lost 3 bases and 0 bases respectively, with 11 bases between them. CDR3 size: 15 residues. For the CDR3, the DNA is TGTGCCAGCAGTTTCCGGGACACCTTGAACACTGAAGCTTTCTTT. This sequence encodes CASSFRDTLNTEAFF.